The clone carrying this TCR beta chain was observed many times. Its antigen is currently unknown. The read finishes 3 residues shy of the CDR3 end, and the germline J gene is used to complete it. These data belong to a study of T cell clonality in common variable immunodeficiency. The germline CDR1 and CDR2 sequences are SGHRS and YFSETQ. The length of the CDR3 is 15 residues. V shed 0 bases, J shed 5 bases, and the junction held 8 bases outside the gene matches. CVID and control samples used equivalent genomic DNA input. TCRdb's copy holds only in-frame clones and misses some; the assay was immunoSEQ multiplex PCR. The sample contains around 30,000 clones, none of them singletons. Both groups were predominantly of Caucasian heritage. CVID subjects were neither ill nor on immunomodulatory or immunosuppressive medication at sampling. Study results and limitations: In common variable immunodeficiency, TCR beta chains reportedly carried fewer deletions and N-nucleotide insertions.

The source material was peripheral blood mononuclear cells. This chain connects TRBV5-1 to TRBJ2-7; 7 bases agree with TRBD2. The TCR comes from a human donor with common variable immunodeficiency. The CDR3 DNA, read in part, is TGCGCCAGCAGCTTGGGTGCGGGAGCTTGGGACGAG. Translating it yields CASSLGAGAWDE. The entire CDR3 protein is CASSLGAGAWDEQYF. The full variable domain, in which reference TRBV5-1 and TRBJ2-7 provide the parts outside the CDR3, is KAGVTQTPRYLIKTRGQQVTLSCSPISGHRSVSWYQQTPGQGLQFLFEYFSETQRNKGNFPGRFSGRQFSNSRSEMNVSTLELGDSALYLCASSLGAGAWDEQYFGPGTRLTVT.